This TCR beta chain was retrieved from a study of Ad26.COV2.S vaccination and SARS-CoV-2 variants. Study details: Intramuscular Ad26.COV2.S doses were given once or twice, 56 days apart.

Study results and limitations: Placebo recipients and vaccine recipients were similar in non-spike TCR breadth. Vaccine recipients showed a spike-specific TCR breadth that was higher than in placebo recipients.

Germline CDR1 reads SEHNR; CDR2 reads FQNEAQ (reference sequence). The CDR3 is 14 residues long. V was clipped by 5 bases and J by 7 bases; unmatched bases: 4. Described treatment: 15 to 20 received Ad26.COV2.S at low or high dose, single or two shots; roughly five received placebo; per-sample allocation not given. On day 63 after the first injection, vaccine and placebo recipients gave samples. Expressing Wuhan-strain SARS-CoV-2 spike, an Ad26 vector served as the vaccine. For this clone: No antigen is known for it.

Clones were read by immunoSEQ multiplex PCR, and TCRdb kept only the in-frame ones, dropping some. The sample shows approximately 350,000 clones, 83% of them seen only once. V gene TRBV7-9 combines with J gene TRBJ2-2; TRBD2 agrees at 10 bases. The receptor was derived from a person aged 18-65 years who received the Ad26.COV2.S COVID-19 vaccine or a placebo. Sequencing was performed on peripheral blood, taken in a trial of Ad26.COV2.S vaccine versus placebo. The CDR3 loop is CASSPGLARGELFF. The DNA of the CDR3 is TGTGCCAGCAGCCCGGGACTAGCGCGCGGGGAGCTGTTTTTT.